The source of this T cell receptor (beta chain) is a study of blood T cell repertoires in COVID-19. As for the study in general: Sources were T cells, B-cell-depleted T cells, or PBMCs; the material itself was cDNA or gDNA.

This clone came up once. The junction differs from germline at one of its ends, possibly a read error. Germline-derived CDR1 and CDR2 are SEHNR and FQNEAQ (reference sequence). The length of the CDR3 is 14 residues. Profiled with immunoSEQ multiplex PCR; TCRdb holds only in-frame clones, not every one. The data show roughly 150,000 clones, over 75% seen once. The chain uses TRBV7-9 and TRBJ1-2, with D perhaps matching TRBD1 (5 bases). This clonotype was obtained from a woman aged 40 to 50 with acute COVID-19. Sequencing was done on a sample of PBMCs or T cells enriched from blood (not recorded which). CDR3 bases: TGTGCCAGCAGCCCCCGGACGTCTCAAAGGGGCTACACCTTT. It encodes CASSPRTSQRGYTF. The variable domain in full, with the rest retrieved from reference TRBV7-9 and TRBJ1-2, is DTGVSQNPRHKITKRGQNVTFRCDPISEHNRLYWYRQTLGQGPEFLTYFQNEAQLEKSRLLSDRFSAERPKGSFSTLEIQRTEQGDSAMYLCASSPRTSQRGYTFGSGTRLTVV.